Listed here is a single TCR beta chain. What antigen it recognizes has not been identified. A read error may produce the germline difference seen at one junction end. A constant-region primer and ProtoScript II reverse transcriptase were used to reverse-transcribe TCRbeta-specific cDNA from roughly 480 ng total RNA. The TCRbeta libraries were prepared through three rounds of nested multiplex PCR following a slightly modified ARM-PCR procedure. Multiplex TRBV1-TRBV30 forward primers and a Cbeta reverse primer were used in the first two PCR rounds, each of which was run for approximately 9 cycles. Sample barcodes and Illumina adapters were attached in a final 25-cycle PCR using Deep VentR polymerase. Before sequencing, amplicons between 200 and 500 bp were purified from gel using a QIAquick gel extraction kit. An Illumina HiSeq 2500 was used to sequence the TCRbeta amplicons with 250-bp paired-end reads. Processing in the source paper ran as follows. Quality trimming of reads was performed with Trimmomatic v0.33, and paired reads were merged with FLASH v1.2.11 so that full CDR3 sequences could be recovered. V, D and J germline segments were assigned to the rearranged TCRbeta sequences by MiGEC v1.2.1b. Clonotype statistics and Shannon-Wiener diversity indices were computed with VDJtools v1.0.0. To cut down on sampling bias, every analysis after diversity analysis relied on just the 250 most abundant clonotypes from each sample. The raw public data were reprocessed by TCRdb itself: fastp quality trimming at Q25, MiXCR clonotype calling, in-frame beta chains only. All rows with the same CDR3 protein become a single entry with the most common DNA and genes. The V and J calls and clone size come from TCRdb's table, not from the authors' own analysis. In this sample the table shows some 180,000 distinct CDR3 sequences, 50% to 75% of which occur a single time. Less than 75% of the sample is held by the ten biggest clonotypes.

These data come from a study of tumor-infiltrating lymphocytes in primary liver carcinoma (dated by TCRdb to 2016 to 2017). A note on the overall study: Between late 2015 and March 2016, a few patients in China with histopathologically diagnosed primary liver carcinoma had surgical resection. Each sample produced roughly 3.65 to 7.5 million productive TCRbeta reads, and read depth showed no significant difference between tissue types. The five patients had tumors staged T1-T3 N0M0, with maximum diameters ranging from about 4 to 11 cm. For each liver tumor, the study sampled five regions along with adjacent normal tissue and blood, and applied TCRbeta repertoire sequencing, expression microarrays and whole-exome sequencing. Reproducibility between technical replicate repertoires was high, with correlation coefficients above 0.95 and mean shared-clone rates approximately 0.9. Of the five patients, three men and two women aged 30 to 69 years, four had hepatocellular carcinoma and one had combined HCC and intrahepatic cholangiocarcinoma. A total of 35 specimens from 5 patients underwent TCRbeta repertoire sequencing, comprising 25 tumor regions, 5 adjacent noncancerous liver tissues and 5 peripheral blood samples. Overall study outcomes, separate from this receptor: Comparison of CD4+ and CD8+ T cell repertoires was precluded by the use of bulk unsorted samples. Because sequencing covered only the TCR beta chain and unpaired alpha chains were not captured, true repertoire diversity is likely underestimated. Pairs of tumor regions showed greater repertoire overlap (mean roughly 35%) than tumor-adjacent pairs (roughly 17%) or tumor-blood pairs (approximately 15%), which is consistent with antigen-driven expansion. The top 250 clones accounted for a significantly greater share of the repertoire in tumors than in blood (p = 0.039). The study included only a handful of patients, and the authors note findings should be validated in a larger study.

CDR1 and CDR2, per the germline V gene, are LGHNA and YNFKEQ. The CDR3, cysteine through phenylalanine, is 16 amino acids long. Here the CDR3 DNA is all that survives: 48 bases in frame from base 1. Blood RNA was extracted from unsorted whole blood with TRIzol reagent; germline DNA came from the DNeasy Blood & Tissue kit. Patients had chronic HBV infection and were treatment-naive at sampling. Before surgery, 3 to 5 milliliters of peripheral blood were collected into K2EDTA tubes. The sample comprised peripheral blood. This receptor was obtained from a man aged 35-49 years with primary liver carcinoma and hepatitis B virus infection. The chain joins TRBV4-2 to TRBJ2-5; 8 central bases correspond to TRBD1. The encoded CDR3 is CASSQDLAGGGETQYF. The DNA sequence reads TGTGCCAGTAGCCAAGATCTGGCAGGGGGCGGAGAGACCCAGTACTTC.